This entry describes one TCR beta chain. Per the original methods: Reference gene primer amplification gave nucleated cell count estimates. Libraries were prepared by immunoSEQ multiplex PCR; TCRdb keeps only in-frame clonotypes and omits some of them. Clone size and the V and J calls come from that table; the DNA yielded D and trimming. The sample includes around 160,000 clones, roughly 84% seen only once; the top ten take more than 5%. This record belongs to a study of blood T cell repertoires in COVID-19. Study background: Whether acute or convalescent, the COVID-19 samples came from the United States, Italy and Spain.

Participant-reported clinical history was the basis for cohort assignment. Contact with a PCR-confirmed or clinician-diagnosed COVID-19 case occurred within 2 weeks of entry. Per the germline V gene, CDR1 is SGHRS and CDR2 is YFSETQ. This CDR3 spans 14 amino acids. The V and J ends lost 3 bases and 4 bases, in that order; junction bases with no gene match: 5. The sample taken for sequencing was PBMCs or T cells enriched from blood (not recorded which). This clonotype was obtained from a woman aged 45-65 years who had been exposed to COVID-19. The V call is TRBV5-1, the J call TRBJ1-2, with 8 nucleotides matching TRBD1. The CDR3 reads CASSYGQGSYGYTF. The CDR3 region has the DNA TGCGCCAGCAGCTACGGACAGGGCAGCTATGGCTACACCTTC.